Below are 5 T cell receptor beta chains sequenced from a single sample in a study of blood T cell repertoires in COVID-19. Libraries were prepared by immunoSEQ multiplex PCR; TCRdb keeps only in-frame clonotypes and omits some of them. The sample yields some 250,000 clones, approximately 91% seen once. Sequenced material: peripheral blood. These TCRs come from a woman aged 25-40 years with acute or convalescent COVID-19.

The chain combines TRBV30 with TRBJ2-1; 12 nucleotides match TRBD1. Germline-derived CDR1 and CDR2 are GTSNPN and SVGIG (reference sequence). The CDR3 has 15 residues. The V segment lost 5 bases and the J segment 5 bases; nucleotides outside the gene matches: 7. CDR3 sequence (DNA): TGTGCCTGGCTTGGGGGACAGGGGGCAGACAATGAGCAGTTCTTC. It translates to CAWLGGQGADNEQFF.

V and J are TRBV6-2 or TRBV6-3 and TRBJ2-3, with TRBD2 identical over 8 bases. CDR1 and CDR2 from the germline V gene are MNHEY and SVGEGT. The CDR3 is 17 amino acids. Trimming removed 4 bases from V and 8 bases from J; junction bases left unmatched: 17. The DNA for the CDR3 is TGTGCCAGCAGTTCTAATCCCCGGACTAGCTTAGGATTTACGCAGTATTTT. The encoded protein is CASSSNPRTSLGFTQYF.

The J gene is TRBJ1-2, the V gene TRBV19, with D maybe TRBD1 (6 bases). Deletions cut 6 bases from V and 3 bases from J, with 14 bases between. The CDR3 contains 14 residues. Looked up from germline, CDR1 is LNHDA and CDR2 is SQIVND (reference sequence). The CDR3 is CASRDGGGDYGYTF. The DNA for the CDR3 is TGTGCCAGTAGGGACGGGGGGGGCGACTATGGCTACACCTTC.

This rearrangement joins TRBV4-3 to TRBJ2-2; tentatively, D is TRBD2 (6 bases). The germline V gene encodes CDR1 LGHNA and CDR2 YSLEER. The CDR3 has 15 residues. The V end was cut by 0 bases, the J end by 7 bases, with 12 bases between. The CDR3 loop is CASSQDLGGYGELFF. CDR3 in DNA: TGCGCCAGCAGCCAAGATCTTGGAGGGTACGGGGAGCTGTTTTTT.

The CDR3 sequence: CASSPPGRAGGVYNEQFF. In DNA, the CDR3 is TGTGCCAGCTCACCACCGGGACGGGCGGGAGGAGTCTACAATGAGCAGTTCTTC. The chain carries TRBV18 and TRBJ2-1; TRBD2 aligns across 8 bases. The CDR3 is 18 residues long. J lost 3 bases, V lost 0 bases, and 10 bases had no gene match. CDR1 and CDR2 from the germline V gene are KGHSH and LQKENI.